The 4 T cell receptor beta chains reported below all come from one sample, sequenced in a study of response to subunit inactivated influenza vaccine (dated by TCRdb to the late 2010s). The library was generated by RT-PCR. The sample was run on an Illumina HiSeq 2500. The raw public reads went through TCRdb reprocessing: fastp at Q25, MiXCR clone calling, in-frame beta chains kept. Each CDR3 protein appears once, grouped with its most common genes and DNA. This sample gives about 650,000 distinct CDR3 sequences in total; roughly 15% of them show up just once. The ten largest account for approximately 7.6% of the sample. Specimen: PBMCs from blood, collected 14 to 15 days before vaccination. The receptor source for this set is a man in his fifties who received an inactivated influenza vaccine. Donor details come from another sample of the same person, matched by shared clones.

This clonotype has more than one count but fewer than ten. The chain couples TRBV10-1 to TRBJ2-2; TRBD2 is a possible D gene (5 bases). Germline lookup yields CDR1 WNHNN and CDR2 SYGVQD (reference sequence). This CDR3 comprises 16 residues. Trimming stripped 0 bases from V and 2 bases from J, with 10 bases between. The CDR3 DNA sequence: TGCGCCAGCAGTGAGTCGAGTACTAGTAACACCGGGGAGCTGTTTTTT. Its protein product is CASSESSTSNTGELFF.

Many counts were recorded for this clonotype. V and J are TRBV27 and TRBJ2-5; either TRBD1 or TRBD2 may supply D (5 bases each). The CDR3 covers 15 residues. CDR1 and CDR2 (germline): MNHEY, SMNVEV (reference sequence). V lost 3 bases, J lost 5 bases, and 16 bases lay in between. The CDR3 DNA reads as TGTGCCAGCAGTTTGAGGGGCGCGCCTTGGGAGACCCAGTACTTC. Its protein is CASSLRGAPWETQYF.

The chain carries TRBV4-3 and TRBJ2-3, with D possibly TRBD1 on 5 matching bases. Germline loops: CDR1 LGHNA, CDR2 YSLEER. There are 15 residues in the CDR3. Trimming took off 0 bases at V and 4 bases at J, with 11 bases between the two ends. Here the CDR3 DNA reads TGCGCCAGCAGCCAAGAAAATTTCAGGGCAGATACGCAGTATTTT. Translating it yields CASSQENFRADTQYF.

The sample holds a few counts of this clonotype. The chain joins TRBV7-2 to TRBJ1-1; D uncertain. The germline V gene encodes CDR1 SGHTA and CDR2 FQGNSA. Deletions cut 2 bases from V and 0 bases from J, with 10 bases between. This CDR3 spans 15 amino acids. This CDR3 is CASSLYGSMNTEAFF. In DNA, the CDR3 is TGTGCCAGCAGCTTATACGGATCCATGAACACTGAAGCTTTCTTT. Together with reference TRBV7-2 and TRBJ1-1, the CDR3 gives the full variable domain: GAGVSQSPSNKVTEKGKDVELRCDPISGHTALYWYRQSLGQGLEFLIYFQGNSAPDKSGLPSDRFSAERTGGSVSTLTIQRTQQEDSAVYLCASSLYGSMNTEAFFGQGTRLTVV.